Each of the 17 T cell receptor beta chains below was sequenced from the same sample in a study of blood T cell repertoires in COVID-19. TCRdb keeps only in-frame clones here, not all; method: immunoSEQ multiplex PCR. The data contain 150,000 or so clones, around 83% of them singletons. Sequences were obtained from peripheral blood. The origin of the receptors is a woman over 75 with acute or convalescent COVID-19.

The chain carries TRBV18 and TRBJ2-7; a weak D match, TRBD2 (6 bases). This CDR3 is built from 16 residues. The germline gives CDR1 KGHSH, CDR2 LQKENI. The V and J ends lost 2 bases and 0 bases respectively, with 14 bases between them. The CDR3 loop reads CASSPLWGESSYEQYF. The CDR3 region has the DNA TGTGCCAGCTCACCATTGTGGGGGGAGAGCTCCTACGAGCAGTACTTC.

V is TRBV5-1 and J is TRBJ1-2; D not resolved. The CDR3 runs 14 residues. Germline values: CDR1 SGHRS, CDR2 YFSETQ. V was clipped by 3 bases and J by 1 base, with 10 bases between them. The CDR3 DNA reads as TGCGCCAGCAGCTCTCCGGGGAGTAACTATGGCTACACCTTC. This encodes CASSSPGSNYGYTF.

The chain couples TRBV5-1 to TRBJ1-4; 8 positions agree with TRBD1. Losses at the gene ends were 0 bases for V and 8 bases for J; bases not matched to a gene: 3. In germline, CDR1 is SGHRS, CDR2 YFSETQ. The length of the CDR3 is 14 residues. CDR3 DNA: TGCGCCAGCAGCTTGGGGACAGGGCAGGAAAAACTGTTTTTT. It codes for CASSLGTGQEKLFF. The complete variable domain, with remaining parts taken from reference TRBV5-1 and TRBJ1-4, reads KAGVTQTPRYLIKTRGQQVTLSCSPISGHRSVSWYQQTPGQGLQFLFEYFSETQRNKGNFPGRFSGRQFSNSRSEMNVSTLELGDSALYLCASSLGTGQEKLFFGSGTQLSVL.

The rearrangement links TRBV5-1 to TRBJ1-3; the D gene is possibly TRBD1 (6 bases). The germline V gene has CDR1 SGHRS and CDR2 YFSETQ. V lost 4 bases and J lost 3, with 11 bases in between. The CDR3 runs to 14 residues. The DNA of the CDR3 is TGCGCCAGCAGCGCCGGGACAAATGGAAACACCATATATTTT. Its translation: CASSAGTNGNTIYF.

V usage is TRBV10-2 and J usage is TRBJ1-5; possibly TRBD1 for D (6 bases). Between the trimmed V and J ends, which lost 5 bases and 4 bases, there was a span of 9 bases. Germline CDR1 WSHSY, CDR2 SAAADI. This CDR3 has 13 residues. The CDR3 DNA reads as TGCGCCAGCAGTCCCCAGGGGAATCAGCCCCAGCATTTT. As protein: CASSPQGNQPQHF.

The rearrangement joins TRBV9 to TRBJ1-4; the D is unclear. Germline CDR1 and CDR2: SGDLS and YYNGEE. The CDR3 sequence is 15 residues long. V lost 5 bases and J 3 bases, leaving 14 bases between the germline ends. The CDR3 protein is CASRGSRSPNEKLFF. In DNA, the CDR3 is TGTGCCAGCAGGGGCTCCAGGTCGCCTAATGAAAAACTGTTTTTT.

The chain links TRBV6-5 to TRBJ2-1, with D maybe TRBD2 (6 bases). The CDR3 covers 15 residues. Germline V CDR1 and CDR2: MNHEY, SVGAGI. Trimming stripped 6 bases from V and 7 bases from J, with 19 bases between. CDR3 loop: CASSTGLHRGNEQFF. The CDR3 coding sequence is TGTGCCAGCAGCACGGGACTCCATCGAGGGAATGAGCAGTTCTTC.

The chain uses TRBV27 and TRBJ1-1, with D perhaps TRBD1 (5 bases). This CDR3 contains 15 residues. V shed 2 bases and J shed 0 bases, with 10 bases lying between them. Germline loops: CDR1 MNHEY, CDR2 SMNVEV (reference sequence). Here the CDR3 reads CASSLTAGLNTEAFF. The CDR3 nucleotides are TGTGCCAGCAGTTTAACCGCAGGGTTGAACACTGAAGCTTTCTTT.

The chain recombines TRBV6-6 with TRBJ2-5, with 13 bases identical to TRBD2. The CDR3 is made up of 18 amino acids. Trimming took 5 bases from V and 4 from J; bases not matched to a gene: 13. In germline, CDR1 is MNHNY, CDR2 SVGAGI (reference sequence). The CDR3 is CASSPGLAGDPWSETQYF. In DNA form, the CDR3 reads TGTGCCAGCAGTCCCGGACTAGCGGGGGACCCGTGGTCAGAGACCCAGTACTTC.

V and J are TRBV5-6 and TRBJ1-1, with D maybe TRBD1 (5 bases). From germline, CDR1 is SGHDT and CDR2 YYEEEE. The length of the CDR3 is 14 residues. V was trimmed by 6 bases and J by 7 bases, leaving 19 bases between them. CDR3 residues: CASTRGVAIREAFF. The CDR3 DNA follows: TGTGCCAGCACCCGGGGGGTCGCTATTCGTGAAGCTTTCTTT.

The chain is built from TRBV12-5 and TRBJ1-1; 9 bases agree with TRBD1. CDR3 length equals 16 residues. Germline values: CDR1 LGHNT, CDR2 FRNRAP. With 2 bases clipped from V and 1 base from J, the junction kept 5 bases outside the gene matches. CDR3 region: CASGLNPGQGNTEAFF. Written as DNA, the CDR3 is TGTGCTAGTGGTTTGAACCCGGGACAGGGGAACACTGAAGCTTTCTTT.

V and J are TRBV12-5 and TRBJ2-1; tentative D call: TRBD2 (5 bases). CDR1 and CDR2 from the germline V gene are LGHNT and FRNRAP. The V and J ends lost 6 bases and 5 bases respectively, with 17 bases between them. The CDR3 is 15 amino acids. This chain's CDR3 is CASGKGLLQDNEQFF. In DNA form, the CDR3 reads TGTGCTAGTGGAAAAGGACTTCTTCAAGACAATGAGCAGTTCTTC. The full variable domain, rest sourced from reference TRBV12-5 and TRBJ2-1, is DARVTQTPRHKVTEMGQEVTMRCQPILGHNTVFWYRQTMMQGLELLAYFRNRAPLDDSGMPKDRFSAEMPDATLATLKIQPSEPRDSAVYFCASGKGLLQDNEQFFGPGTRLTVL.

This clone appeared a few times. J is TRBJ1-5 and V is TRBV9; a possible D gene is TRBD1 (5 bases). The germline V gene has CDR1 SGDLS and CDR2 YYNGEE. The CDR3 extends over 15 amino acids. Deletions cut 0 bases from V and 3 bases from J, with 10 bases between. CDR3 sequence reads: CASSVEDIPNQPQHF. CDR3 in DNA: TGTGCCAGCAGCGTAGAGGACATCCCCAATCAGCCCCAGCATTTT.

This clone was found once. This chain connects TRBV5-1 to TRBJ2-7; 9 nucleotides align to TRBD1. Trimming at V came to 3 bases and at J to 0 bases, leaving 1 base not matched to a gene. The CDR3 contains 14 residues. The germline V gene has CDR1 SGHRS and CDR2 YFSETQ. The CDR3 region is CASSSQGASYEQYF. CDR3 bases: TGCGCCAGCAGCTCACAGGGGGCCTCCTACGAGCAGTACTTC. Complete variable domain (other parts from reference TRBV5-1 and TRBJ2-7): KAGVTQTPRYLIKTRGQQVTLSCSPISGHRSVSWYQQTPGQGLQFLFEYFSETQRNKGNFPGRFSGRQFSNSRSEMNVSTLELGDSALYLCASSSQGASYEQYFGPGTRLTVT.

The count of this clone is one. The chain joins TRBV2 to TRBJ2-5, with 8 bases identical to TRBD2. J was trimmed by 5 bases and V by 7 bases; bases with no gene match: 9. Germline CDR1 is SNHLY and CDR2 is FYNNEI. The CDR3 has 14 residues. This chain's CDR3 is CASKAGGARETQYF. CDR3 DNA: TGTGCCAGCAAGGCCGGGGGGGCCCGTGAGACCCAGTACTTC.

The chain uses TRBV12-3 or TRBV12-4 and TRBJ1-1; a possible D gene is TRBD1 (5 bases). This CDR3 has 13 residues. Trimming stripped 6 bases from V and 5 bases from J, with 13 bases between. The CDR3, as DNA: TGTGCCAGCAGACTTGGCGGGGGTACTGAAGCTTTCTTT. As protein: CASRLGGGTEAFF.

V is TRBV9 and J is TRBJ2-3; D gene ambiguous. V lost 7 bases to trimming and J lost 2 bases, with 8 bases between them. Germline V gives CDR1 SGDLS, CDR2 YYNGEE. The CDR3 is made up of 12 amino acids. CDR3 loop: CASGMATDTQYF. The CDR3 nucleotides read TGTGCCAGCGGCATGGCCACAGATACGCAGTATTTT.